The 7 T cell receptor beta chains below come from one sample, sequenced in a study of CD8 T cells in ankylosing spondylitis. Notes on the study in general: In ankylosing spondylitis blood, a motif of roughly 8 highly homologous TCR beta variants appeared characteristic.

TCRdb itself ran the 5' RACE reads through MiXCR, one entry per CDR3 protein. The sample records some 840,000 distinct CDR3 sequences, about 11% being singletons. Their antigens remain unidentified. The specimen was blood, either unsorted or a sorted T cell fraction (not recorded which). These receptors were obtained from a male donor with ankylosing spondylitis.

The chain joins TRBV19 to TRBJ1-6; unclear D gene. The CDR3 length is 14 residues. Looked up from germline, CDR1 is LNHDA and CDR2 is SQIVND (reference sequence). With 5 bases removed from V and 5 bases from J, the gap between germline ends came to 10 bases. CDR3 bases: TGTGCCAGTAGTCGACCAGGAGATAATTCACCCCTCCACTTT. Translation gives CASSRPGDNSPLHF.

The rearrangement uses TRBV7-2 and TRBJ1-3; unclear D gene. The V gene lost 1 base and the J gene lost 3 bases, with 10 bases spanning the gap. CDR1 is SGHTA and CDR2 is FQGNSA in the germline V gene. The CDR3 runs 15 residues. The CDR3 region is CASSLVGNGGNTIYF. CDR3 DNA: TGTGCCAGCAGCTTAGTAGGGAATGGTGGAAACACCATATATTTT.

In its sample, this clonotype was seen a few times. The chain has TRBV9 and TRBJ2-5; D ambiguous. Germline values: CDR1 SGDLS, CDR2 YYNGEE. Trimming removed 0 bases at V and 0 bases at J, with 9 bases between. The CDR3 is 15 residues long. CDR3 protein: CASSVGQEYQETQYF. The CDR3 region has the DNA TGTGCCAGCAGCGTAGGGCAGGAGTACCAAGAGACCCAGTACTTC.

This clonotype was seen many times. The CDR3 is CSVEVGQGRTEAFF. CDR3 in DNA: TGCAGCGTTGAAGTAGGACAGGGGAGGACTGAAGCTTTCTTT. This chain connects TRBV29-1 to TRBJ1-1, with TRBD1 matching 9 bases. V lost 1 base, J lost 5 bases, and 5 bases stayed unmatched. CDR3 length: 14 residues. Germline CDR1 is SQVTM and CDR2 is ANQGSEA.

This clonotype was seen only a few times. The chain combines TRBV5-6 with TRBJ1-4; 7 nucleotides agree with TRBD1. Germline V CDR1 and CDR2: SGHDT, YYEEEE. This CDR3 spans 15 amino acids. V dropped 4 bases and J dropped 7; count of bases not matched to a gene: 10. CDR3: CASSRNRGMGEKLFF. The CDR3 DNA reads as TGTGCCAGCAGCCGAAACAGGGGAATGGGTGAAAAACTGTTTTTT.

This clonotype was counted ten times or more. CDR3 loop: CASSPRWTDNYGYTF. In DNA, the CDR3 is TGTGCCAGCAGCCCGCGTTGGACAGATAACTATGGCTACACCTTC. The chain couples TRBV9 to TRBJ1-2; D perhaps matches TRBD1 (6 bases). Germline V gene sequence: CDR1 SGDLS, CDR2 YYNGEE. V was clipped by 4 bases and J by 1 base, with 14 bases between them. This CDR3 comprises 15 residues.

This clonotype was counted between two and nine times. The chain's CDR3 is CSAPDRSWGYNEQFF. The CDR3 DNA reads as TGCAGTGCTCCCGACAGGTCCTGGGGTTACAATGAGCAGTTCTTC. V and J are TRBV20-1 and TRBJ2-1; perhaps TRBD1 as D (6 bases). Germline CDR1 DFQATT, CDR2 SNEGSKA (reference sequence). The CDR3 runs to 15 residues. Trimming stripped 5 bases from V and 4 bases from J, with 18 bases between.